This T cell receptor (beta chain) stems from a study of OX40 agonist ivuxolimab in advanced cancers. As for the study in general: Ivuxolimab, an antibody acting as an agonist of OX40 (CD134), was used to treat patients. The diagnoses of dose-escalation patients were hepatocellular carcinoma, melanoma, renal cell or head and neck cancer. At roughly 80% male, the cohort had a mean age of approximately 60 years, ranging from roughly 20 to 85. Study results and limitations: Circulating CD4+ and CD8+ T cells showed clonal expansion by week 6 at 0.1 to 3.0 mg/kg.

Sequencing used immunoSEQ multiplex PCR; TCRdb keeps in-frame clones, though not all of them. This repertoire shows tens of thousands of clones, around 90% found once; its top ten account for 1.5% to 2%. The germline gives CDR1 MDHEN, CDR2 SYDVKM. This CDR3 contains 14 residues. V lost 7 bases and J 4 bases, leaving 16 bases between the germline ends. Comment on this clone: Its matching antigen is unknown.

The V call is TRBV28, the J call TRBJ1-2; a weak D match, TRBD1 (6 bases). The sequence derives from an adult with an advanced solid tumor such as melanoma, head and neck, liver or kidney cancer. Sequences were derived from CD4+ or CD8+ T cells sorted from blood, sampled in a trial of the OX40 agonist ivuxolimab. CDR3 in DNA: TGTGCCAGCACCTTCAGGGGCAGGGGCTATGGCTACACCTTC. Translating it yields CASTFRGRGYGYTF.